The clone carrying this T cell receptor beta chain was recorded only once. The entry originates in a study of OX40 agonist ivuxolimab in advanced cancers. Study-wide context: A male proportion of approximately 80% was recorded, with mean age about 54 years and range roughly 23 to 90.

Peripheral blood came from all dose cohorts at three timepoints. This CDR3 is 15 amino acids long. Germline V gene sequence: CDR1 LNHDA, CDR2 SQIVND (reference sequence). The junction had 8 bases not matched to a gene; V was cut back by 3 bases and J by 4 bases. TCRdb keeps only in-frame clones here, not all; method: immunoSEQ multiplex PCR. Among approximately 38,000 clones listed, about 90% were seen once. Sequencing used CD4+ or CD8+ T cells sorted from blood, obtained in a trial of the OX40 agonist ivuxolimab. The chain couples TRBV19 to TRBJ2-5; 7 bases agree with TRBD2. This receptor was obtained from an adult with an advanced solid tumor such as melanoma, head and neck, liver or kidney cancer. CDR3 residues: CASSISRLASETQYF. In DNA form, the CDR3 reads TGTGCCAGTAGTATCTCCAGACTAGCTTCAGAGACCCAGTACTTC.